The 17 T cell receptor beta chains in this list originate from one sample, sequenced in a study of T cell repertoires in cytomegalovirus infection (dated by TCRdb to about 2019). The instrument given in TCRdb is Illumina HiSeq 1500. TCRdb trimmed public reads at Q25 via fastp, called clones via MiXCR and kept in-frame beta chains. Rows are unified per CDR3 protein, each entry keeping the most common DNA and genes. Here the sample has 400,000 to 550,000 distinct CDR3 sequences; approximately 10% occur a single time. The ten top clones hold more than 8.5% of the sample. Input material: PBMCs. The origin of the receptors is a human donor in good health (CMV status not recorded). Some clones in this sample may be carry-over from other donors' samples.

This clonotype was seen a handful of times. The chain combines TRBV20-1 with TRBJ2-1; tentative D call: TRBD1 (5 bases). V was shortened by 3 bases and J by 8 bases, with 11 bases between the two germline ends. This CDR3 has 12 residues. Germline lookup yields CDR1 DFQATT and CDR2 SNEGSKA (reference sequence). The CDR3 nucleotides are TGCAGTGCTAGTATACTCAGGGATGAGCAGTTCTTC. Its translation is CSASILRDEQFF.

The table lists this clonotype with a few counts. The chain combines TRBV6-1 with TRBJ1-1; 8 bases match TRBD1. Germline CDR1 is MNHNS and CDR2 is SASEGT. This CDR3 spans 18 amino acids. V shed 7 bases, J shed 0 bases, and the junction held 16 bases outside the gene matches. This CDR3 is CASTLFRTGSFMNTEAFF. In nucleotides, the CDR3 is TGTGCCAGCACTCTCTTCCGGACAGGGAGTTTCATGAACACTGAAGCTTTCTTT.

The rearrangement joins TRBV4-2 to TRBJ2-7, with TRBD2 matching over 8 bases. Per germline, CDR1 LGHNA and CDR2 YNFKEQ. V was clipped by 0 bases and J by 1 base; unmatched bases: 5. CDR3 length equals 16 residues. The CDR3 DNA follows: TGTGCCAGCAGCCAAGAGGGCGGGGGGAGGTCCTACGAGCAGTACTTC. Protein product: CASSQEGGGRSYEQYF.

At least ten counts were recorded for this clonotype. The chain uses TRBV2 and TRBJ1-5, with 8 bases that match TRBD1. The CDR3 is made up of 14 amino acids. Looked up from germline, CDR1 is SNHLY and CDR2 is FYNNEI. Losses at the gene ends were 4 bases for V and 7 bases for J; bases not matched to a gene: 6. The CDR3 here is CASSGSDRAQPQHF. CDR3 nucleotide sequence: TGTGCCAGCAGTGGATCGGACAGGGCCCAGCCCCAGCATTTT.

This chain uses TRBV5-6 with TRBJ2-7; D uncertain. The CDR3 is 14 residues long. Germline V gives CDR1 SGHDT, CDR2 YYEEEE. V was clipped by 4 bases and J by 3 bases, with 14 bases between them. CDR3 loop: CASSPWTKYYEQYF. CDR3 DNA sequence: TGTGCCAGCAGCCCGTGGACGAAATACTACGAGCAGTACTTC.

The chain couples TRBV3-1 to TRBJ1-1, with no clear D. Germline loops: CDR1 LGHDT, CDR2 YNNKEL (reference sequence). V lost 1 base, J lost 6 bases, and 12 bases lay in between. This CDR3 region has 14 residues. CDR3 protein: CASSQGLLGAEAFF. The CDR3 DNA reads as TGTGCCAGCAGCCAAGGGCTCCTTGGGGCTGAAGCTTTCTTT.

The chain combines TRBV7-9 with TRBJ2-1; 10 positions agree with TRBD2. CDR1 and CDR2 from the germline V gene are SEHNR and FQNEAQ (reference sequence). The V and J ends lost 8 bases and 6 bases, in that order; junction bases with no gene match: 4. This CDR3 comprises 13 residues. The CDR3 loop reads CASASGSRNEQFF. In nucleotides, the CDR3 is TGTGCCAGCGCTAGCGGGAGCCGCAATGAGCAGTTCTTC.

The V gene is TRBV20-1, the J gene TRBJ2-1, with a tentative D call TRBD2 (6 bases). The V end lost 5 bases, the J end lost 4 bases, and 21 bases lay between the germline ends. Germline values: CDR1 DFQATT, CDR2 SNEGSKA (reference sequence). This CDR3 has 16 amino acids. CDR3 sequence reads: CSAPWGGAPSYNEQFF. In DNA, the CDR3 is TGCAGTGCTCCCTGGGGAGGTGCGCCGAGTTACAATGAGCAGTTCTTC.

This clonotype was seen ten or more times. The rearrangement uses TRBV12-3 or TRBV12-4 and TRBJ2-3; maybe TRBD1 (6 bases). There are 13 residues in the CDR3. The ends were cut back, 3 bases at V and 3 bases at J, with 7 bases in the middle. CDR3 loop: CASSFDRTDTQYF. CDR3 in DNA: TGTGCCAGCAGTTTCGACAGGACAGATACGCAGTATTTT.

The chain uses TRBV11-2 and TRBJ2-5; the D call may be TRBD1 or TRBD2 (6 bases each). The V gene lost 1 base and the J gene lost 2 bases, with 14 bases spanning the gap. Germline loops: CDR1 SGHAT, CDR2 FQNNGV. The CDR3 runs to 16 residues. CDR3 nucleotide sequence: TGTGCCAGCAGCTTAGCCTGGGGGGCGCAGCAAGAGACCCAGTACTTC. Translated, it gives CASSLAWGAQQETQYF.

This clonotype was counted at least ten times. J is TRBJ2-7 and V is TRBV12-3 or TRBV12-4, with a weak D call TRBD1 (5 bases). Trimming shortened V by 7 bases and J by 4 bases, and 14 bases separated the two germline ends. This CDR3 region has 13 residues. Written as DNA, the CDR3 is TGTGCCAGCACCAACCCGACAGATTACGAGCAGTACTTC. Translation: CASTNPTDYEQYF.

This clonotype was seen more than once but under ten times. This chain connects TRBV7-3 to TRBJ2-3; 12 bases are shared with TRBD2. V shed 5 bases, J shed 9 bases, and the junction held 6 bases outside the gene matches. CDR1 is SGHTA, CDR2 FQGTGA, per germline. CDR3 length: 14 amino acids. CDR3 sequence: CASSQLAGGPTQYF. The CDR3 nucleotides read TGTGCCAGCAGCCAGCTAGCGGGAGGGCCCACGCAGTATTTT.

The table lists this clonotype with many counts. The chain links TRBV27 to TRBJ1-1, with 8 bases lining up with TRBD1. This CDR3 is built from 13 residues. CDR1 and CDR2 (germline): MNHEY, SMNVEV (reference sequence). The V and J ends lost 7 bases and 2 bases, in that order; junction bases with no gene match: 3. CDR3 sequence reads: CASKAGGNTEAFF. The DNA of the CDR3 is TGTGCCAGCAAGGCAGGGGGCAACACTGAAGCTTTCTTT.

This chain uses TRBV24-1 with TRBJ1-1; D uncertain. V lost 2 bases, J lost 0 bases, and 6 bases lay in between. This CDR3 is built from 14 residues. The germline CDR1 and CDR2 sequences are KGHDR and SFDVKD. CDR3 loop: CATSDSGVNTEAFF. The CDR3 nucleotides read TGTGCCACCAGTGATTCAGGAGTGAACACTGAAGCTTTCTTT.

This clonotype has ten or more counts. The chain has TRBV28 and TRBJ1-2, with 10 bases fitting TRBD1. The CDR3 totals 18 residues. Germline V gene data show CDR1 as MDHEN and CDR2 as SYDVKM. After removal of 9 bases from V and 4 bases from J, the junction contained 20 bases not matched to a gene. The CDR3 spells CARGYTGTGDEMFYGYTF. The CDR3 DNA follows: TGTGCCAGGGGCTACACCGGGACAGGGGACGAAATGTTCTATGGCTACACCTTC.

This clonotype showed up many times. The gene calls are TRBV28 and TRBJ1-2; D gene unclear. CDR1 and CDR2 (germline): MDHEN, SYDVKM. CDR3 size: 13 residues. V shed 6 bases and J shed 4 bases, with 12 bases lying between them. The CDR3 nucleotides are TGTGCCAGCAGAATTCCAGAGAGCTATGGCTACACCTTC. Protein: CASRIPESYGYTF.

The rearrangement uses TRBV12-3 or TRBV12-4 and TRBJ1-5, with 9 bases identical to TRBD1. The J segment lost 3 bases and the V segment lost 6 bases, leaving 9 bases of the junction unmatched. The CDR3 runs 16 residues. CDR3 amino acids: CASSQGQGIDNQPQHF. In DNA form, the CDR3 reads TGTGCCAGCAGCCAGGGACAGGGTATCGACAATCAGCCCCAGCATTTT.